The clone carrying this T cell receptor (beta chain) showed up just once. Its specificity is unknown. This sample is part of a study of shared clonotypes between healthy human individuals. In germline, CDR1 is MNHEY, CDR2 SMNVEV (reference sequence). V shed 9 bases and J shed 1 base, with 7 bases lying between them. The CDR3 runs to 12 residues. Profiling relied on immunoSEQ multiplex PCR, and the TCRdb table lists in-frame clones only, not all of them. Among around 2.1 million clones, about 93% were seen once, and the ten largest hold around 1.7%. CD45RO-negative, CCR7-positively selected cells formed the naive CD8 fraction, excluding terminally differentiated effector memory CD45RA+ cells. Donors, without exception, were Caucasian adults residing in Nashville, Tennessee. Study-level findings and limits: Despite large depth, rarefaction showed incomplete sorted-subset sequencing. The generation probabilities recorded for non-shared clonotypes fell below those of clonotypes shared by all four donors.

Sequencing was done on a sample of naive CD8+ T cells from PBMCs. The chain recombines TRBV27 with TRBJ2-1; D unclear. This TCR was recovered from a man between 18 and 35 years old in good health. Some clones in this sample may be carry-over from other donors' samples. CDR3 sequence: CASIGSYNEQFF. As DNA, the CDR3 is TGTGCCAGTATAGGTTCCTACAATGAGCAGTTCTTC.